These T cell receptor beta chains were read from a single sample in a study of cytomegalovirus exposure and HLA in healthy donors. Repertoires were generated with immunoSEQ multiplex PCR, while TCRdb's copy carries only in-frame clones and drops some. The table has about 78,000 clones, almost 97% seen once. The material sequenced was PBMCs. These receptors came from a man younger than 35 in good health and CMV-seropositive. Both conserved end residues are trimmed from each CDR3. Each record gives: clone size, J gene, V gene, CDR3 protein. Clone size, where shown, is once, few, many, or a class for clones that have expanded.

>NA|TRBJ2-3|TRBV30
AWASGVRDTQY
>NA|TRBJ1-1|TRBV19
ASSKTGNTEAF
>NA|TRBJ1-1|TRBV7-9
ASSFHRSEAF
>NA|TRBJ2-1|TRBV15
ATSSPGGRPLEQF
>NA|TRBJ1-3|TRBV28
ASTQQGNTIY
>NA|TRBJ2-3|TRBV2
ASSEELGATQY
>NA|TRBJ2-2|TRBV28
ASSRTGFGELF
>NA|TRBJ1-4|TRBV27
ASSLSSGGGWKLF
>NA|TRBJ2-7|TRBV19
ASSTQGYEQY
>NA|TRBJ2-2|TRBV2
ASSTGMGGELF
>NA|TRBJ2-7|TRBV30
AWSVGTGSYEQY
>once|TRBJ1-4|TRBV28
ASSGGAVYEKLF
>NA|TRBJ1-1|TRBV5-1
ASSWQGASNTEAF
>NA|TRBJ2-7|TRBV7-3
ASSIASAPHYEQY
>NA|TRBJ1-5|TRBV6-5
ASSPIPNQPQH
>NA|TRBJ2-1|TRBV10-1
ASRPGGTPHFNNEQF
>NA|TRBJ2-2|TRBV6-6
ASTNPGGLTGELF
>NA|TRBJ1-5|TRBV6-6
ASSPAGGSPQH
>NA|TRBJ2-1|TRBV18
ASSQPLGVQF
>NA|TRBJ1-1|TRBV23-1
ASTTRHTEAF
>NA|TRBJ2-7|TRBV6-1
ASSEREEVEQY
>NA|TRBJ1-2|TRBV4-1
ASSPGQGPSYYGYT
>NA|TRBJ2-1|TRBV5-5
ASSLIGSGVGNEQF
>NA|TRBJ2-7|TRBV10-2
ASRLAGLTYEQY
>NA|TRBJ2-7|TRBV6-5
ASKPSGGQGNEQY
>NA|TRBJ1-4|TRBV28
ASIGNEKLF
>once|TRBJ2-1|TRBV2
ASGGQGVNEQF